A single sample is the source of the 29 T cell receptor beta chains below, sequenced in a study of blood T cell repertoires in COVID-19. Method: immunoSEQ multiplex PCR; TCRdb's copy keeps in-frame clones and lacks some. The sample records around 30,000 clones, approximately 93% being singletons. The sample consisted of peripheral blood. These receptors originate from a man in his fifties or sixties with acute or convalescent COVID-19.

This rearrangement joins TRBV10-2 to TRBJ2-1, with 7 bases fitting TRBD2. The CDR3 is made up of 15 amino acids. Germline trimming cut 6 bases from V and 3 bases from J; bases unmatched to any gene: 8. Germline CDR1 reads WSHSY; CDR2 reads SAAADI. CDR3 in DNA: TGCGCCAGCAGGACCAGCGGGAACGTCTACAATGAGCAGTTCTTC. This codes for CASRTSGNVYNEQFF.

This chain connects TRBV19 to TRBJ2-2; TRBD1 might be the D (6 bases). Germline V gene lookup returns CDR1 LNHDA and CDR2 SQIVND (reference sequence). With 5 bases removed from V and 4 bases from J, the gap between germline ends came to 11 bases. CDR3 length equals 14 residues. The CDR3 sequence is CASSWGPSTGELFF. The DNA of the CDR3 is TGTGCCAGTAGTTGGGGGCCCAGCACCGGGGAGCTGTTTTTT.

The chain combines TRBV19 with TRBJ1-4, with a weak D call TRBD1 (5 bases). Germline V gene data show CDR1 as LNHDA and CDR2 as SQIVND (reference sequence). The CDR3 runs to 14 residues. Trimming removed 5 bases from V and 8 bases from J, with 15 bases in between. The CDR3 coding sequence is TGTGCCAGTAGTGCCCGGACATTAAGCGAAAAACTGTTTTTT. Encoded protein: CASSARTLSEKLFF.

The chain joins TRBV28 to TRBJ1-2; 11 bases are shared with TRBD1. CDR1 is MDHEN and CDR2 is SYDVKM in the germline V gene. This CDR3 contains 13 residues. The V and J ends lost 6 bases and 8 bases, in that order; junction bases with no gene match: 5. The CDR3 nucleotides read TGTGCCAGCAGACGGGACAGGGGGTTAGGCTACACCTTC. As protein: CASRRDRGLGYTF.

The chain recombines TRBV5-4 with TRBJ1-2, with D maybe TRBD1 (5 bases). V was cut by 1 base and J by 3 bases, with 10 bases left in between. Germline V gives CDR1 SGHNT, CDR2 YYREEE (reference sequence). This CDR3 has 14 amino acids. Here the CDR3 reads CASSLWSGYYGYTF. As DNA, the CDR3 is TGTGCCAGCAGCTTGTGGTCAGGGTACTATGGCTACACCTTC.

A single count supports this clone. Here the CDR3 DNA reads TGTGCCAGCAGTCCGTCAGGGTGGAATCAGCCCCAGCATTTT. Its protein product is CASSPSGWNQPQHF. The chain recombines TRBV6-5 with TRBJ1-5; possible D gene TRBD1, 5 bases. CDR1 is MNHEY, CDR2 SVGAGI, per germline. V was pared by 5 bases and J by 4 bases, with 12 bases between. This CDR3 is 14 amino acids long.

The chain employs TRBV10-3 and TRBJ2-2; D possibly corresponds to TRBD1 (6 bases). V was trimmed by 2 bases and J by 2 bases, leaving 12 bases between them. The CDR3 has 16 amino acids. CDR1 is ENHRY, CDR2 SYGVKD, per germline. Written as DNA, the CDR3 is TGTGCCATCAGTGAGCGCCAACAGGGAAACACCGGGGAGCTGTTTTTT. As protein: CAISERQQGNTGELFF.

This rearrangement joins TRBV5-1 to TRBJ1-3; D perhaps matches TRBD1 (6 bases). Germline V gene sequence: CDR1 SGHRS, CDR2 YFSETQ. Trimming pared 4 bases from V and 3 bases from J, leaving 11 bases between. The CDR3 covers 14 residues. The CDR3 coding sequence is TGCGCCAGCAGCGTGGACAGCTTTGGAAACACCATATATTTT. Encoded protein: CASSVDSFGNTIYF.

CDR3 nucleotides: TGCAGCGTTATTCTAGCGGGCTATGAGCAGTTCTTC. It codes for CSVILAGYEQFF. V usage is TRBV29-1 and J usage is TRBJ2-1; 8 nucleotides match TRBD2. Germline V gene data show CDR1 as SQVTM and CDR2 as ANQGSEA. Trimming removed 5 bases from V and 8 bases from J; junction bases left unmatched: 5. This CDR3 region has 12 residues.

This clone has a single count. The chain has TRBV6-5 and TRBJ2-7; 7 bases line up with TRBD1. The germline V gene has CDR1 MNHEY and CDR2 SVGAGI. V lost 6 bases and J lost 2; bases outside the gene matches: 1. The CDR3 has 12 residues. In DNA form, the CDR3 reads TGTGCCAGCAGGGGACAGCCCTACGAGCAGTACTTC. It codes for CASRGQPYEQYF.

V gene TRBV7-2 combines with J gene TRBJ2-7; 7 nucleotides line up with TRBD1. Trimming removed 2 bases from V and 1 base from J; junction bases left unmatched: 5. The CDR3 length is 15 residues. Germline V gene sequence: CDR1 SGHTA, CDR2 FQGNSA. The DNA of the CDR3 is TGTGCCAGCAGCTTATATACACAGGGGTCCTACGAGCAGTACTTC. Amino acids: CASSLYTQGSYEQYF.

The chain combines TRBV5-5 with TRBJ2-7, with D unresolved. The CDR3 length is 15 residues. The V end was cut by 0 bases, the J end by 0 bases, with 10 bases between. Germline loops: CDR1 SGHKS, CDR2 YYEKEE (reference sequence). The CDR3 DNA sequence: TGTGCCAGCAGCTTGGATGTTTACAGCTCCTACGAGCAGTACGTC. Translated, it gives CASSLDVYSSYEQYV.

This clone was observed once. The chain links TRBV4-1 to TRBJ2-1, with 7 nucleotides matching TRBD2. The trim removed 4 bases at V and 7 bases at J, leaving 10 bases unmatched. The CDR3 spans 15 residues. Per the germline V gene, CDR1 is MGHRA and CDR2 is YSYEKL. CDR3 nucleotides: TGCGCCAGCAGCCTTCAAGGCCGGGGGGTTAATGAGCAGTTCTTC. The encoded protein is CASSLQGRGVNEQFF.

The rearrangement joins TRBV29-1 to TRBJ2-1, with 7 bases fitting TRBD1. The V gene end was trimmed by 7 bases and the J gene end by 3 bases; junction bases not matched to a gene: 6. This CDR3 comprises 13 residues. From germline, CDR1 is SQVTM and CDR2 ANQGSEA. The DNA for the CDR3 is TGCAGCGGGTACGGACAGGACTACAATGAGCAGTTCTTC. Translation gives CSGYGQDYNEQFF.

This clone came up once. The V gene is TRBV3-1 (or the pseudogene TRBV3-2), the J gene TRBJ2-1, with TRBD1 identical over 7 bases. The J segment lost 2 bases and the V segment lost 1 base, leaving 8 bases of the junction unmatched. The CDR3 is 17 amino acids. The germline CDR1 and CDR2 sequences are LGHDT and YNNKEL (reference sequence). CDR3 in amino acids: CASSQGKRTGTYNEQFF. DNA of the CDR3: TGTGCCAGCAGCCAAGGTAAGAGGACAGGTACCTACAATGAGCAGTTCTTC.

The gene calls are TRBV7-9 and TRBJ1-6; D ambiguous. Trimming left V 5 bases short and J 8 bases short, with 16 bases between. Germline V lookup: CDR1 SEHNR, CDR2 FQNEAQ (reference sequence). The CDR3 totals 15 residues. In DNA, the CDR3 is TGTGCCAGCAGCCAGAGGTGGATAGGCGATTCACCCCTCCACTTT. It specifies CASSQRWIGDSPLHF.

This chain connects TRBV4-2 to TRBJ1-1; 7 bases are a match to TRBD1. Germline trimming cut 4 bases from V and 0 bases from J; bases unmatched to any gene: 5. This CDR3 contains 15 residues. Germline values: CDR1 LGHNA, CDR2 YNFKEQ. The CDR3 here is CASSLLQGLNTEAFF. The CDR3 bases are TGTGCCAGCAGCCTATTACAGGGGCTGAACACTGAAGCTTTCTTT.

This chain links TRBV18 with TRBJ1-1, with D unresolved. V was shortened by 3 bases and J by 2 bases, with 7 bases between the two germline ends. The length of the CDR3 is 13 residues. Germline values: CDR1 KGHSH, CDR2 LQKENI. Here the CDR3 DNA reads TGTGCCAGCTCACCCGGGATTAACACTGAAGCTTTCTTT. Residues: CASSPGINTEAFF. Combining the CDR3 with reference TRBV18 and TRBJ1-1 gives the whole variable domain NAGVMQNPRHLVRRRGQEARLRCSPMKGHSHVYWYRQLPEEGLKFMVYLQKENIIDESGMPKERFSAEFPKEGPSILRIQQVVRGDSAAYFCASSPGINTEAFFGQGTRLTVV.

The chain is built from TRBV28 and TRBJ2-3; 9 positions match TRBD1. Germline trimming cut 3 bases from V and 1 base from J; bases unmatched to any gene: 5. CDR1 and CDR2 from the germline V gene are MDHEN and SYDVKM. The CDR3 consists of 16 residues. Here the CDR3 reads CASSLKGQGGTDTQYF. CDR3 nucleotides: TGTGCCAGCAGTTTGAAGGGACAGGGCGGCACAGATACGCAGTATTTT.

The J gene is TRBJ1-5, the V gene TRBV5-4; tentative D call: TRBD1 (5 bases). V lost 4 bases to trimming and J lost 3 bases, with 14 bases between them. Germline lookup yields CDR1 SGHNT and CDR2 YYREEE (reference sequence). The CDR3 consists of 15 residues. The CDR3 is CASSRGGSNNQPQHF. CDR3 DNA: TGTGCCAGCAGCCGCGGGGGGAGTAACAATCAGCCCCAGCATTTT.

The CDR3 here is CASSESVSNQPQHF. CDR3 DNA sequence: TGTGCCAGCAGTGAATCAGTTAGCAATCAGCCCCAGCATTTT. The V gene is TRBV2, the J gene TRBJ1-5; D gene uncertain. CDR1 and CDR2 (germline): SNHLY, FYNNEI. V gave up 2 bases and J gave up 0 bases, with 5 bases separating them. CDR3 length: 14 amino acids.

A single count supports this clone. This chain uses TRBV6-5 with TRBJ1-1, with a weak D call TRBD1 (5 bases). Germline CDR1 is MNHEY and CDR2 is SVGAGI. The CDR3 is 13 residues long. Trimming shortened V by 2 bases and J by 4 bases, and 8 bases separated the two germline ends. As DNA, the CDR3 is TGTGCCAGCAGTTACGGGGGGGTCACTGAAGCTTTCTTT. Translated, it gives CASSYGGVTEAFF.

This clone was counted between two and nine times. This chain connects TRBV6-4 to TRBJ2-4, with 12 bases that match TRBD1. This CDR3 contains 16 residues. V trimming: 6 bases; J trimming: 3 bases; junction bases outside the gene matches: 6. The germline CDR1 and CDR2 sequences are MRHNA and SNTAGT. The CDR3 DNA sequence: TGTGCCAGCAGCCCGGGACAGGGGGCCAGCAAAAACATTCAGTACTTC. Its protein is CASSPGQGASKNIQYF.

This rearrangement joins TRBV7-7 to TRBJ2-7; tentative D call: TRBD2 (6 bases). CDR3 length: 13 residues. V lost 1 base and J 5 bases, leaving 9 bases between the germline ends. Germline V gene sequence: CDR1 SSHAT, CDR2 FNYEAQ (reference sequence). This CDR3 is CASSLGWGDEQYF. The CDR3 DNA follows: TGTGCCAGCAGCTTAGGATGGGGGGACGAGCAGTACTTC.

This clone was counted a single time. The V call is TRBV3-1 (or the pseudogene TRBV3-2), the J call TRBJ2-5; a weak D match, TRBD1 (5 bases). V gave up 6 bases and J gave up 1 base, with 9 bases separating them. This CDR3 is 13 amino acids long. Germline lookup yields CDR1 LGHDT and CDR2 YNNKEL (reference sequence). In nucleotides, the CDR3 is TGTGCCAGCAGTCGACAGCGCCAAGAGACCCAGTACTTC. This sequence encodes CASSRQRQETQYF.

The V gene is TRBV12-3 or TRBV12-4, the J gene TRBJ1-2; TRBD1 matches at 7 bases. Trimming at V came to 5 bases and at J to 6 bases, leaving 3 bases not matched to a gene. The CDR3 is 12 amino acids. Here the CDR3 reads CASSPTGDGYTF. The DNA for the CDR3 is TGTGCCAGCAGTCCCACAGGGGATGGCTACACCTTC.

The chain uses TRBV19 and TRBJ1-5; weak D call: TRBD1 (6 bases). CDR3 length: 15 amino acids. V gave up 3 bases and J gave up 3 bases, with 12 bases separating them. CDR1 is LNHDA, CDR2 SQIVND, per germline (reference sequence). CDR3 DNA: TGTGCCAGTAGTATCGATGGACAGCCCAATCAGCCCCAGCATTTT. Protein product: CASSIDGQPNQPQHF.

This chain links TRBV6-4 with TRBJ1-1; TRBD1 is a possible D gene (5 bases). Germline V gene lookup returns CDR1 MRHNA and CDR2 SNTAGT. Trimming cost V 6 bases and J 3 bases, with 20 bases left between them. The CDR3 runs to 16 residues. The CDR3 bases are TGTGCCAGCAGCCCCAGGGCAGCCACTCCCTACACTGAAGCTTTCTTT. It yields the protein CASSPRAATPYTEAFF.

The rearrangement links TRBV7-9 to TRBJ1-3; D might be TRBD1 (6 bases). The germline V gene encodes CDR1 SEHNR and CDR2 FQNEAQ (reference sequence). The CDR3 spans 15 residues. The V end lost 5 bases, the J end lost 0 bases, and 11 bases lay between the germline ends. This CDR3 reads CASSPRGLSGNTIYF. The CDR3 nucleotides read TGTGCCAGCAGCCCCAGGGGCCTCTCTGGAAACACCATATATTTT.